The 27 T cell receptor beta chains reported below all come from one sample, sequenced in a study of cytomegalovirus exposure and HLA in healthy donors. The study ran its PCR with 60 Vbeta and 13 Jbeta primers. Libraries were prepared by immunoSEQ multiplex PCR; TCRdb keeps only in-frame clonotypes and omits some of them. The repertoire includes roughly 130,000 clones, 70% to 75% of them detected once, and roughly 2.1% sits in the top ten. The material sequenced was PBMCs. These receptors originate from a woman between 35 and 50 years old in good health and CMV-seropositive.

CDR3 amino acids: CASSLSRTGLGTDTQYF. The DNA for the CDR3 is TGTGCCAGCAGTTTATCTCGGACAGGGTTAGGCACAGATACGCAGTATTTT. This rearrangement joins TRBV28 to TRBJ2-3; 8 bases agree with TRBD1. J gave up 1 base and V 1 base, and 7 bases lay outside the gene matches. The CDR3 has 17 residues. Germline CDR1 reads MDHEN; CDR2 reads SYDVKM.

The chain joins TRBV28 to TRBJ1-1; the D is unclear. With 3 bases removed from V and 10 bases from J, the gap between germline ends came to 12 bases. Germline V gene lookup returns CDR1 MDHEN and CDR2 SYDVKM. This CDR3 comprises 12 residues. The CDR3 DNA reads as TGTGCCAGCAGTTTCGGCGGCCGCGGAGCTTTCTTT. The encoded protein is CASSFGGRGAFF.

The rearrangement joins TRBV19 to TRBJ2-3; weak D call: TRBD1 (6 bases). The CDR3 has 17 residues. The V gene lost 5 bases and the J gene lost 0 bases, with 18 bases spanning the gap. Germline CDR1 LNHDA, CDR2 SQIVND (reference sequence). The CDR3 DNA follows: TGTGCCAGTAGTGTTTTATTCCGGACAGAGAGCACAGATACGCAGTATTTT. Translation gives CASSVLFRTESTDTQYF.

The table lists this clone with a count of one. The genes are TRBV29-1 and TRBJ1-2; D ambiguous. The ends were cut back, 2 bases at V and 0 bases at J, with 10 bases in the middle. Germline V gives CDR1 SQVTM, CDR2 ANQGSEA. The length of the CDR3 is 14 residues. This chain's CDR3 is CSVERVPSNYGYTF. The CDR3 nucleotides are TGCAGCGTTGAACGAGTCCCCTCTAACTATGGCTACACCTTC.

In this sample, this clone turned up once. This sequence joins TRBV2 and TRBJ2-1; 7 positions agree with TRBD2. The CDR3 loop spans 12 amino acids. In germline, CDR1 is SNHLY, CDR2 FYNNEI. CDR3 residues: CSGANSYNEQFF. Here the CDR3 DNA reads TGTAGCGGGGCTAACTCCTACAATGAGCAGTTCTTC.

As DNA, the CDR3 is TGTGCCAGCAGTCTAGACAGGGTGGTAGAGACCCAGTACTTC. Its protein is CASSLDRVVETQYF. This chain uses TRBV6-1 with TRBJ2-5; the match to TRBD1 covers 7 bases. Germline V gene sequence: CDR1 MNHNS, CDR2 SASEGT. J was trimmed by 4 bases and V by 5 bases; bases with no gene match: 7. The CDR3 contains 14 residues.

The chain links TRBV28 to TRBJ1-5, with 8 bases fitting TRBD1. Germline V gene sequence: CDR1 MDHEN, CDR2 SYDVKM. V lost 5 bases, J lost 3 bases, and 18 bases stayed unmatched. This CDR3 spans 19 amino acids. This CDR3 is CASSTDPWTTGANNQPQHF. CDR3 nucleotide sequence: TGTGCCAGCAGTACCGATCCGTGGACGACAGGGGCTAACAATCAGCCCCAGCATTTT.

The rearrangement uses TRBV29-1 and TRBJ2-1, with TRBD1 as a possible D gene (6 bases). The V and J ends lost 6 bases and 3 bases respectively, with 15 bases between them. The germline V gene encodes CDR1 SQVTM and CDR2 ANQGSEA. The CDR3 runs 14 residues. Here the CDR3 DNA reads TGCAGCGTGGACAGTTCCCTTGGCTACAATGAGCAGTTCTTC. It specifies CSVDSSLGYNEQFF.

V and J are TRBV9 and TRBJ1-1; no firm D call. The CDR3 covers 12 residues. The V and J ends lost 0 bases and 4 bases respectively, with 4 bases between them. The germline V gene has CDR1 SGDLS and CDR2 YYNGEE. The CDR3 region has the DNA TGTGCCAGCAGCGTAGGGCTCACTGAAGCTTTCTTT. Translating gives CASSVGLTEAFF.

The chain combines TRBV19 with TRBJ2-2; D gene uncertain. The CDR3 is 14 residues long. Trimming stripped 7 bases from V and 4 bases from J, with 13 bases between. Germline V gene sequence: CDR1 LNHDA, CDR2 SQIVND (reference sequence). Written as DNA, the CDR3 is TGTGCCAGTACCCTAACGGGTTTCACCGGGGAGCTGTTTTTT. Translation gives CASTLTGFTGELFF.

The V call is TRBV2, the J call TRBJ1-5; the match to TRBD1 covers 7 bases. The germline V gene has CDR1 SNHLY and CDR2 FYNNEI. The CDR3 loop spans 14 amino acids. Trimming cost V 7 bases and J 6 bases; bases outside gene matches: 9. This CDR3 is CASNIQGMGQPQHF. DNA of the CDR3: TGTGCCAGCAATATACAGGGGATGGGTCAGCCCCAGCATTTT.

The J gene is TRBJ1-1, the V gene TRBV7-9, with D tentatively TRBD1 (6 bases). CDR3 length: 13 residues. The V end was cut by 11 bases, the J end by 11 bases, with 24 bases between. Germline lookup yields CDR1 SEHNR and CDR2 FQNEAQ (reference sequence). CDR3 protein: CAGSTRGSPGAFF. The DNA of the CDR3 is TGTGCCGGATCGACCAGGGGATCCCCTGGTGCTTTCTTT.

This chain links TRBV6-5 with TRBJ2-7; D is possibly TRBD2 (6 bases). Looked up from germline, CDR1 is MNHEY and CDR2 is SVGAGI. The CDR3 spans 13 residues. V lost 7 bases and J 5 bases, leaving 15 bases between the germline ends. DNA of the CDR3: TGTGCCAGCAAAACTAGCAAAGATAACGAGCAGTACTTC. Protein sequence: CASKTSKDNEQYF.

The chain joins TRBV5-5 to TRBJ1-6; the D gene is possibly TRBD1 (5 bases). Germline CDR1 and CDR2: SGHKS and YYEKEE (reference sequence). V lost 7 bases, J lost 7 bases, and 12 bases lay in between. CDR3 size: 13 residues. DNA for the CDR3: TGTGCCAGCCTAGGGGTAGCAAATTCACCCCTCCACTTT. This encodes CASLGVANSPLHF.

The rearrangement joins TRBV6-1 to TRBJ1-1; 7 bases agree with TRBD1. Germline V gene sequence: CDR1 MNHNS, CDR2 SASEGT. The V gene end was trimmed by 9 bases and the J gene end by 5 bases; junction bases not matched to a gene: 9. The CDR3 consists of 13 residues. CDR3 DNA: TGTGCCAGTCTGGACAGGCCTGGGACTGAAGCTTTCTTT. Translated, it gives CASLDRPGTEAFF.

The rearrangement uses TRBV5-6 and TRBJ1-2, with TRBD1 matching over 7 bases. This CDR3 is 14 amino acids long. CDR1 and CDR2 (germline): SGHDT, YYEEEE. V was clipped by 1 base and J by 4 bases; unmatched bases: 4. The CDR3 DNA reads TGTGCCAGCAGCTTGCCCCCAGGGGGCTATGGCTACACCTTC. Its protein product is CASSLPPGGYGYTF.

This chain uses TRBV9 with TRBJ1-5; 7 bases line up with TRBD1. There are 15 residues in the CDR3. V dropped 0 bases and J dropped 0; count of bases not matched to a gene: 0. Germline loops: CDR1 SGDLS, CDR2 YYNGEE. The CDR3 reads CASSVGDSSNQPQHF. The CDR3 region has the DNA TGTGCCAGCAGCGTAGGGGACAGTAGCAATCAGCCCCAGCATTTT.

V and J are TRBV28 and TRBJ1-2, with a tentative D call TRBD1 (5 bases). The CDR3 covers 14 residues. V was cut by 9 bases and J by 2 bases, with 16 bases left in between. The germline V gene has CDR1 MDHEN and CDR2 SYDVKM. The CDR3 is CASRLTRENYGYTF. CDR3 DNA: TGTGCCAGTCGGCTTACCAGGGAAAACTATGGCTACACCTTC.

The V and J genes are TRBV2 and TRBJ2-7; 7 nucleotides agree with TRBD2. With V trimmed by 6 bases and J by 12 bases, 14 bases remained unmatched. Germline V gives CDR1 SNHLY, CDR2 FYNNEI. The CDR3 totals 13 residues. The CDR3 DNA follows: TGTGCCAGCAGGGGGAGGGAGGGTAGCGTTCCGTACTTC. Amino acid sequence: CASRGREGSVPYF.

V usage is TRBV2 and J usage is TRBJ1-1; D is possibly TRBD1 (6 bases). The CDR3 spans 15 residues. In germline, CDR1 is SNHLY, CDR2 FYNNEI. V was clipped by 8 bases and J by 1 base, with 17 bases between them. This chain's CDR3 is CASLPQGLANTEAFF. CDR3 nucleotides: TGTGCCAGCTTGCCCCAGGGGTTGGCGAACACTGAAGCTTTCTTT.

V usage is TRBV4-3 and J usage is TRBJ2-2; TRBD2 matches at 7 bases. Looked up from germline, CDR1 is LGHNA and CDR2 is YSLEER. V shed 6 bases, J shed 4 bases, and the junction held 14 bases outside the gene matches. CDR3 size: 17 residues. This chain's CDR3 is CASSLRVGGVPTGELFF. The DNA for the CDR3 is TGCGCCAGCAGTCTCCGAGTGGGAGGGGTTCCCACCGGGGAGCTGTTTTTT.

The chain employs TRBV7-9 and TRBJ2-5; 8 nucleotides agree with TRBD1. Germline trimming cut 5 bases from V and 2 bases from J; bases unmatched to any gene: 4. Per the germline V gene, CDR1 is SEHNR and CDR2 is FQNEAQ (reference sequence). The CDR3 consists of 14 residues. CDR3 nucleotides: TGTGCCAGCAGCCGACAGGGGATGCAAGAGACCCAGTACTTC. This translates into CASSRQGMQETQYF.

The V gene is TRBV28, the J gene TRBJ1-4; 7 bases fit TRBD1. The germline gives CDR1 MDHEN, CDR2 SYDVKM. The CDR3 covers 16 residues. Trimming took 5 bases from V and 7 from J; bases not matched to a gene: 13. The CDR3 loop reads CASSTRRGLGGEKLFF. The DNA of the CDR3 is TGTGCCAGCAGTACACGAAGGGGGCTAGGGGGTGAAAAACTGTTTTTT.

This clone was seen only a few times. The rearrangement links TRBV7-3 to TRBJ2-1, with 9 bases aligning to TRBD2. CDR1 and CDR2 (germline): SGHTA, FQGTGA. J lost 7 bases, V lost 3 bases, and 4 bases had no gene match. The CDR3 spans 14 residues. CDR3 sequence: CASSLAGGPNEQFF. CDR3 nucleotide sequence: TGTGCCAGCAGCTTGGCGGGGGGGCCGAATGAGCAGTTCTTC.

The chain couples TRBV5-1 to TRBJ2-1; 14 bases agree with TRBD2. V lost 0 bases and J lost 7; bases outside the gene matches: 3. Germline-derived CDR1 and CDR2 are SGHRS and YFSETQ. CDR3 length equals 16 residues. CDR3 bases: TGCGCCAGCAGCTTGGGCGGGACTAGCGGGAGTAATGAGCAGTTCTTC. As protein: CASSLGGTSGSNEQFF.

The chain recombines TRBV28 with TRBJ2-3; possibly TRBD2 for D (5 bases). V lost 8 bases and J lost 1, with 13 bases in between. The CDR3 is 14 residues long. The germline CDR1 and CDR2 sequences are MDHEN and SYDVKM. This chain's CDR3 is CASGDGVRTDTQYF. The CDR3 DNA reads TGTGCCAGCGGAGACGGGGTCCGCACAGATACGCAGTATTTT. Drawing the rest from reference TRBV28 and TRBJ2-3, the complete variable domain is DVKVTQSSRYLVKRTGEKVFLECVQDMDHENMFWYRQDPGLGLRLIYFSYDVKMKEKGDIPEGYSVSREKKERFSLILESASTNQTSMYLCASGDGVRTDTQYFGPGTRLTVL.

The rearrangement joins TRBV5-1 to TRBJ2-6; possible D gene TRBD2, 6 bases. Germline CDR1 SGHRS, CDR2 YFSETQ. There are 16 residues in the CDR3. V lost 2 bases and J lost 4, with 13 bases in between. CDR3 coding DNA: TGCGCCAGCAGCTTAACTGCGGGGCCAGGGGCCAACGTCCTGACTTTC. It is translated as CASSLTAGPGANVLTF. The full variable domain, rest sourced from reference TRBV5-1 and TRBJ2-6, is KAGVTQTPRYLIKTRGQQVTLSCSPISGHRSVSWYQQTPGQGLQFLFEYFSETQRNKGNFPGRFSGRQFSNSRSEMNVSTLELGDSALYLCASSLTAGPGANVLTFGAGSRLTVL.